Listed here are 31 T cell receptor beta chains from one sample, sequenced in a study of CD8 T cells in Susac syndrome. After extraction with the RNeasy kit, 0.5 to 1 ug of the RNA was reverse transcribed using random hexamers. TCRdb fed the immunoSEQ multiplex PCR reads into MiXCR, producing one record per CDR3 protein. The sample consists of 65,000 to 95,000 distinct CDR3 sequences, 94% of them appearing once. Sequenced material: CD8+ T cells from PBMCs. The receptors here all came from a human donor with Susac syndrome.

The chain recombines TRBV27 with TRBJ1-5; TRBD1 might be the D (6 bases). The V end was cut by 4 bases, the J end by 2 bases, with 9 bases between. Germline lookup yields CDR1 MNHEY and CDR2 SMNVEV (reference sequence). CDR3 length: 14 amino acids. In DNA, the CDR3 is TGTGCCAGCAGTTATCAGGGGCGCAATCAGCCCCAGCATTTT. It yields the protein CASSYQGRNQPQHF.

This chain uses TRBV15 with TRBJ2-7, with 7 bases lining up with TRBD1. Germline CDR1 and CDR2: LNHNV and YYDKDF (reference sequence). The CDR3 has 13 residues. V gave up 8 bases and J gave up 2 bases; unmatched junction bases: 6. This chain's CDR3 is CATGPGTAYEQYF. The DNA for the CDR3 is TGTGCCACCGGCCCCGGGACAGCCTACGAGCAGTACTTC.

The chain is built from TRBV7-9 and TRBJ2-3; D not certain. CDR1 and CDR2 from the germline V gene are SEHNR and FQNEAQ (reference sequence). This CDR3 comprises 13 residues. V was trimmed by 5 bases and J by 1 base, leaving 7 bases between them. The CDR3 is CASSPPGTDTQYF. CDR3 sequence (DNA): TGTGCCAGCAGCCCCCCCGGCACAGATACGCAGTATTTT.

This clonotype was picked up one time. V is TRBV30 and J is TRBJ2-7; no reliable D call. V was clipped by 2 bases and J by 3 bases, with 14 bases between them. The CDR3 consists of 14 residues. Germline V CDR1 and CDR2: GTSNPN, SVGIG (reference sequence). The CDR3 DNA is TGTGCCTGGAGTTTGGGTTCACGGATCTACGAGCAGTACTTC. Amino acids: CAWSLGSRIYEQYF.

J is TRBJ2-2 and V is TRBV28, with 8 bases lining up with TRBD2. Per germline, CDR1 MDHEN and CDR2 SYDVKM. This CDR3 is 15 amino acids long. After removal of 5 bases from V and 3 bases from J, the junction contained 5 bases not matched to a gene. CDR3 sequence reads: CASSRTSFDTGELFF. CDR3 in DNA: TGTGCCAGCAGTCGGACTAGCTTCGACACCGGGGAGCTGTTTTTT.

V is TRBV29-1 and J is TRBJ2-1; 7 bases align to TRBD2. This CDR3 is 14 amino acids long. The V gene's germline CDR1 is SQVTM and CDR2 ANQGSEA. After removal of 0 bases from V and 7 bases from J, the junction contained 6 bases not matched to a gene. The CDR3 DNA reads TGCAGCGTTGAAGACGGGACTACAAGAAATGAGCAGTTCTTC. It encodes CSVEDGTTRNEQFF.

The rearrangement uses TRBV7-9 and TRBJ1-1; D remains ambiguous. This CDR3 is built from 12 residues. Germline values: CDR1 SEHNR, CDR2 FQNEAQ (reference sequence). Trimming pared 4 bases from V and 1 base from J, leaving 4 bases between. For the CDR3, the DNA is TGTGCCAGCAGCTGGGAGAACACTGAAGCTTTCTTT. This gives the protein CASSWENTEAFF. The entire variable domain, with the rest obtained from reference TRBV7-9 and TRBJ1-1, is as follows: DTGVSQNPRHKITKRGQNVTFRCDPISEHNRLYWYRQTLGQGPEFLTYFQNEAQLEKSRLLSDRFSAERPKGSFSTLEIQRTEQGDSAMYLCASSWENTEAFFGQGTRLTVV.

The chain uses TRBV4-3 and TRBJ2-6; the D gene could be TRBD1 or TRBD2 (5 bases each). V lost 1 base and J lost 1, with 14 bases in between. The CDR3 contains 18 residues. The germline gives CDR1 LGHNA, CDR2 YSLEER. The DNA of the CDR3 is TGCGCCAGCAGCCAAGTTGCAGGGACGTATTCTGGGGCCAACGTCCTGACTTTC. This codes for CASSQVAGTYSGANVLTF.

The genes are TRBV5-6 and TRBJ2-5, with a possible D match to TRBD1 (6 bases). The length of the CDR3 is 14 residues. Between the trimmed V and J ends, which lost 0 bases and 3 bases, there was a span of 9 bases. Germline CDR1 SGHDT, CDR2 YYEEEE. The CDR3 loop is CASSLVQGEETQYF. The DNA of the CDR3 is TGTGCCAGCAGCTTGGTACAGGGAGAAGAGACCCAGTACTTC.

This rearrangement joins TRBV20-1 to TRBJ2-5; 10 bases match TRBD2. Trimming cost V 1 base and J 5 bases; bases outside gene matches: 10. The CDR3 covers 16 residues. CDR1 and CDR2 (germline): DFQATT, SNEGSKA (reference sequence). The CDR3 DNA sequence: TGCAGTGCTAGAGTCCCTAGCGGGAGAGTAGAGGAGACCCAGTACTTC. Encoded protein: CSARVPSGRVEETQYF.

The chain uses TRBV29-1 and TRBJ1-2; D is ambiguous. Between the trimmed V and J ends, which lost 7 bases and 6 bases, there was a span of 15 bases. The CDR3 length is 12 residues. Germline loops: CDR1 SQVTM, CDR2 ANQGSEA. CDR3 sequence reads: CSAPEYGNGYTF. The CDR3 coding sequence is TGCAGCGCCCCAGAGTACGGGAATGGCTACACCTTC. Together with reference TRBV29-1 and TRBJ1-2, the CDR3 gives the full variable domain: SAVISQKPSRDICQRGTSLTIQCQVDSQVTMMFWYRQQPGQSLTLIATANQGSEATYESGFVIDKFPISRPNLTFSTLTVSNMSPEDSSIYLCSAPEYGNGYTFGSGTRLTVV.

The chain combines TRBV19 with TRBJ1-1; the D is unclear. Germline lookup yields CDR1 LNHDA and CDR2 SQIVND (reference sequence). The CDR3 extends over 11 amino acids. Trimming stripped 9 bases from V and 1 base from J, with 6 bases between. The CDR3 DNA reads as TGTGCCAGCCAAAAGAACACTGAAGCTTTCTTT. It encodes CASQKNTEAFF.

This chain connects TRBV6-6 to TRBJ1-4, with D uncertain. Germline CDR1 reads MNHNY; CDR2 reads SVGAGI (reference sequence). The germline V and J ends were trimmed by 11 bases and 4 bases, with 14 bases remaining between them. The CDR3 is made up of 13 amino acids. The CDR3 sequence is CAGQTENNEKLFF. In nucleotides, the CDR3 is TGTGCCGGCCAGACGGAGAATAATGAAAAACTGTTTTTT.

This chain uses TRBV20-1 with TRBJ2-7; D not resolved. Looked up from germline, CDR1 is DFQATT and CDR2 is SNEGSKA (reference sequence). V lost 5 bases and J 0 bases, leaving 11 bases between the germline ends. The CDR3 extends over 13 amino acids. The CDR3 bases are TGCAGTGCTTCGTACTCGACCTCCTACGAGCAGTACTTC. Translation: CSASYSTSYEQYF.

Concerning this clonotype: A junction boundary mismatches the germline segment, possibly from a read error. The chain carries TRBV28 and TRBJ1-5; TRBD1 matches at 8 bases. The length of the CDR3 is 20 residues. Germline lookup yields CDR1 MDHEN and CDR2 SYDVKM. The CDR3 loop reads CASILFGGTGGEDSNQPQHF. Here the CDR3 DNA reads TGTGCCAGCATTTTATTCGGCGGAACAGGGGGGGAAGATAGCAATCAGCCCCAGCATTTT.

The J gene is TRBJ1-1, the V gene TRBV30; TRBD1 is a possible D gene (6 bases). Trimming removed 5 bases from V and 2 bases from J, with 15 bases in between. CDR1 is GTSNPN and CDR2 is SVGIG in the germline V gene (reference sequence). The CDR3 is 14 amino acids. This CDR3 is CAWDTGTLNTEAFF. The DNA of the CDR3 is TGTGCCTGGGACACCGGGACACTTAACACTGAAGCTTTCTTT.

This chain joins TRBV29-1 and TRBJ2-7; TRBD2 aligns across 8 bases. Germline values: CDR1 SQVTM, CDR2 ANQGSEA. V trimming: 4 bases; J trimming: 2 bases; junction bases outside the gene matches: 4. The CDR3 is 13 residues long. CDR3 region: CSVAGGTTYEQYF. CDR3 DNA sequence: TGCAGCGTTGCGGGAGGGACTACCTACGAGCAGTACTTC.

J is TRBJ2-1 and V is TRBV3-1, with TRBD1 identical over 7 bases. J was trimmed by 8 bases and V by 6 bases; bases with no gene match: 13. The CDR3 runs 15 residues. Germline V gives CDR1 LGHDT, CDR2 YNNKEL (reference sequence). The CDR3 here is CASRITDRVDDEQFF. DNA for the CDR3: TGTGCCAGCAGGATCACCGACAGGGTTGACGATGAGCAGTTCTTC.

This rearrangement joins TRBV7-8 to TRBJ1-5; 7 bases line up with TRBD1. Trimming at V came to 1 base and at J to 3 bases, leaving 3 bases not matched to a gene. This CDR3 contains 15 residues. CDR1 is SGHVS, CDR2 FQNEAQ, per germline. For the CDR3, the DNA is TGTGCCAGCAGCTTAGGGACAGGCTCCAATCAGCCCCAGCATTTT. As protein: CASSLGTGSNQPQHF.

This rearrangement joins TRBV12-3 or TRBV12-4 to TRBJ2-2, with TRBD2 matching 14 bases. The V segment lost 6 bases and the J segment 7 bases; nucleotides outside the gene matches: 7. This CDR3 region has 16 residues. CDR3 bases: TGTGCCAGCAGACCGACTAGCGGGGGGGCCGGCGGGGAGCTGTTTTTT. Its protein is CASRPTSGGAGGELFF.

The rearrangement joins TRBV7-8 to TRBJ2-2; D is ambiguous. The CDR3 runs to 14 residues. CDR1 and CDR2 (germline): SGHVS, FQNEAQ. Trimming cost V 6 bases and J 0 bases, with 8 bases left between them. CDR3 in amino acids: CASRGESNTGELFF. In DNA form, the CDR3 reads TGTGCCAGCAGGGGCGAATCGAACACCGGGGAGCTGTTTTTT.

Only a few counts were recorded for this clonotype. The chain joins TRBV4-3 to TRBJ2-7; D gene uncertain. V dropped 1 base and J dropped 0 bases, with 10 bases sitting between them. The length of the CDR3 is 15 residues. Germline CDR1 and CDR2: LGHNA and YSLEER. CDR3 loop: CASSQVADTSYEQYF. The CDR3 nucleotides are TGCGCCAGCAGCCAAGTGGCCGACACCTCCTACGAGCAGTACTTC.

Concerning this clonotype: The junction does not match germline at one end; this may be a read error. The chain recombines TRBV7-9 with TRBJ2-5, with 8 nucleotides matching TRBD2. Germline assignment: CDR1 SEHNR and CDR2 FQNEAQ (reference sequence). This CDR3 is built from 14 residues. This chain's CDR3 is CASTLAGLRETQYF. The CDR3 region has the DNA TGTGCCAGCACCTTAGCGGGGTTGCGGGAGACCCAGTACTTC.

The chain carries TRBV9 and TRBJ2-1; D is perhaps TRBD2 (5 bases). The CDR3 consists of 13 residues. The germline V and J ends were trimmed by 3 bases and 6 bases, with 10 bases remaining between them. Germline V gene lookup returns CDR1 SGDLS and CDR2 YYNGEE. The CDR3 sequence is CASSGGLTNEQFF. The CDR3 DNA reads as TGTGCCAGCAGCGGTGGACTCACCAATGAGCAGTTCTTC.

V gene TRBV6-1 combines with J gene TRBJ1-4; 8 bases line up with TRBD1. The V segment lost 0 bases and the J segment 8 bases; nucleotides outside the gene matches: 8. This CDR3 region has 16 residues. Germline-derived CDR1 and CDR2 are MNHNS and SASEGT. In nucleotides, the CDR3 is TGTGCCAGCAGTGAAGCAGGAGACAGGGGCCGCGAAAAACTGTTTTTT. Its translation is CASSEAGDRGREKLFF.

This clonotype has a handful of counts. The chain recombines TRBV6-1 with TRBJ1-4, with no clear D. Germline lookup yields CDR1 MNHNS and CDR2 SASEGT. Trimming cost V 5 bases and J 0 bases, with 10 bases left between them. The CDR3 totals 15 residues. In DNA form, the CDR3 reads TGTGCCAGCAGTCCCGGGCCTGCAACTAATGAAAAACTGTTTTTT. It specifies CASSPGPATNEKLFF.

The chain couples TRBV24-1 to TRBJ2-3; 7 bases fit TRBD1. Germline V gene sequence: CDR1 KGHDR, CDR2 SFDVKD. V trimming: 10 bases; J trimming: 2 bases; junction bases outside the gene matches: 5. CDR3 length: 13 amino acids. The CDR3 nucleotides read TGTGCCACTTCGACAGGGATCACAGATACGCAGTATTTT. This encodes CATSTGITDTQYF.

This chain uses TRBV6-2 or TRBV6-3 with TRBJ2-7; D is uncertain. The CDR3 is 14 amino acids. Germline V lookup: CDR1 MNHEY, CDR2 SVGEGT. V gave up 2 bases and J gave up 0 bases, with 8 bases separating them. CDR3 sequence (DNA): TGTGCCAGCAGTTACACACCGAGCTCCTACGAGCAGTACTTC. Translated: CASSYTPSSYEQYF.

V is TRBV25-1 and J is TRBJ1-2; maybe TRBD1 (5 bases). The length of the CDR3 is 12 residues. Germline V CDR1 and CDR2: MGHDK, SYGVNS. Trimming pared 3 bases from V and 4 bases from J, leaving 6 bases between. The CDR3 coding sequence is TGTGCCAGCAGTGACGGGGGCTATGGCTACACCTTC. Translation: CASSDGGYGYTF.

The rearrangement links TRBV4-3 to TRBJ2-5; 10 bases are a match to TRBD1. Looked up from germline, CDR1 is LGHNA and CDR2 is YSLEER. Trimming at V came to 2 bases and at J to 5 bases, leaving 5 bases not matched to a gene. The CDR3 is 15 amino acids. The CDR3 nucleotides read TGCGCCAGCAGCCAAAATCAGGACAGGGGGGAGACCCAGTACTTC. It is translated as CASSQNQDRGETQYF.

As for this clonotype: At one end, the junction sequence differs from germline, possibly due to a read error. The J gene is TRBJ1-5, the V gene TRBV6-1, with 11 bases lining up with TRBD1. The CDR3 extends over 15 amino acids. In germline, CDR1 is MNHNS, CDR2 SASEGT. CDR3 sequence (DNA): TGTGCCAGCGGTGAGGACAGGGGGCTAGGTCAGCCCCAGCATTTT. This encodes CASGEDRGLGQPQHF.